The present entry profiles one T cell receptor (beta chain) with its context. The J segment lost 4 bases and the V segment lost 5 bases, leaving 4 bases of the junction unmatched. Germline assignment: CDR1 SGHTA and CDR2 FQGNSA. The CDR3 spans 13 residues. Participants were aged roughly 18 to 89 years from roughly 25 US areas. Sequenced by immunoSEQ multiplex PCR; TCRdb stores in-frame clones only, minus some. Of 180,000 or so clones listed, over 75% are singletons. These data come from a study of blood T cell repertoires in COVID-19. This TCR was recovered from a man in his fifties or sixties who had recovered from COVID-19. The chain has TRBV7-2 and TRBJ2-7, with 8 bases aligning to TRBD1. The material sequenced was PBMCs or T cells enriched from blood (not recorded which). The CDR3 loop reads CASSPGQGYEQYF. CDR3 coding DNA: TGTGCCAGCAGCCCAGGACAGGGATACGAGCAGTACTTC.